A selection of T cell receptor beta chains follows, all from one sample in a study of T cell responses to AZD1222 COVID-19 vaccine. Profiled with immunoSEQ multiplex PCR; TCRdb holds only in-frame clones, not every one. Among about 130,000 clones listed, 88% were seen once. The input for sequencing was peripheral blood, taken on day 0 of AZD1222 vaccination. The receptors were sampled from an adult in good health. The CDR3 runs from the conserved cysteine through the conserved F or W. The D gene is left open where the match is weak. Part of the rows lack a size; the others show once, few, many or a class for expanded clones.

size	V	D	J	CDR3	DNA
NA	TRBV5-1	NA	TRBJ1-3	CASSSTGNSGNTIYF	TGCGCCAGCAGCTCTACAGGGAACTCTGGAAACACCATATATTTT
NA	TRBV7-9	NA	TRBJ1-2	CASSQTDNYGYTF	TGTGCCAGCAGCCAGACAGATAACTATGGCTACACCTTC
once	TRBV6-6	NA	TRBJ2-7	CASSPGYHEQYF	TGTGCCAGCAGCCCGGGTTATCACGAGCAGTACTTC
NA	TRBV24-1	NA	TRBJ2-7	CATSDFRPVPRSYEQYF	TGTGCCACCAGTGATTTTCGGCCAGTCCCTAGATCCTACGAGCAGTACTTC
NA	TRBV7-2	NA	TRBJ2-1	CASSPDWGFTNEQFF	TGTGCCAGCAGCCCCGACTGGGGGTTCACCAATGAGCAGTTCTTC
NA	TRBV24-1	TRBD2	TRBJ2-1	CATSDQGTSGRLNEQFF	TGTGCCACCAGTGATCAGGGGACTAGCGGGAGGTTAAATGAGCAGTTCTTC
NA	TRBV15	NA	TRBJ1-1	CATSRDVVRGGVWPEAFF	TGTGCCACCAGCAGAGATGTCGTTCGCGGCGGGGTGTGGCCTGAAGCTTTCTTT
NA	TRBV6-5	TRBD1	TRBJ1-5	CASSSSGGQPQHF	TGTGCCAGCAGTTCTTCAGGGGGTCAGCCCCAGCATTTT
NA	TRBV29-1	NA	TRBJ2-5	CSVSRETQYF	TGCAGCGTTTCGCGAGAGACCCAGTACTTC
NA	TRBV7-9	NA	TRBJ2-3	CASSPGADTQYF	TGTGCCAGCAGCCCCGGGGCAGATACGCAGTATTTT
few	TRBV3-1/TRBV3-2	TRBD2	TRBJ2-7	CASSPFLAGGYYEQYF	TGTGCCAGCAGCCCCTTCCTAGCGGGAGGTTACTACGAGCAGTACTTC
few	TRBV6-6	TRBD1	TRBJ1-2	CASSPRQGMGYGYTF	TGTGCCAGCAGTCCCCGACAGGGGATGGGCTATGGCTACACCTTC
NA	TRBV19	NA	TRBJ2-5	CASSITGYQETQYF	TGTGCCAGTAGTATAACAGGGTACCAAGAGACCCAGTACTTC
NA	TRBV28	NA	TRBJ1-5	CASRLPGINQPQHF	TGTGCCAGCAGACTCCCTGGGATCAATCAGCCCCAGCATTTT
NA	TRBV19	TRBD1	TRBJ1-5	CATRDRGYSNQPQHF	TGTGCCACCCGGGACAGGGGTTATAGCAATCAGCCCCAGCATTTT
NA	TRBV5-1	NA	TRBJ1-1	CASSLAEGGITEAFF	TGCGCCAGCAGCTTGGCCGAGGGTGGAATCACTGAAGCTTTCTTT
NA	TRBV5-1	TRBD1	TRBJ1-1	CASSEPGQGAAEAFF	TGCGCCAGCAGCGAACCGGGACAGGGGGCCGCTGAAGCTTTCTTT
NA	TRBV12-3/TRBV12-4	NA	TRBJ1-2	CASSTSYYGYTF	TGTGCCAGCAGCACAAGCTACTATGGCTACACCTTC
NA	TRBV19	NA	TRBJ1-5	CATSREALGGNQPQHF	TGTGCCACTTCCCGGGAGGCCTTGGGGGGCAATCAGCCCCAGCATTTT
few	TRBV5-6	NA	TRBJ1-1	CASSLNTEAFF	TGTGCCAGCAGCTTAAACACTGAAGCTTTCTTT
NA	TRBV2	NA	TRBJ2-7	CASTGRSYEQYF	TGTGCCAGCACGGGACGGTCCTACGAGCAGTACTTC
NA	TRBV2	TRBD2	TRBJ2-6	CASQRTSGSSGANVLTF	TGTGCCAGCCAGAGGACTAGCGGTAGCTCTGGGGCCAACGTCCTGACTTTC